This is a list of T cell receptor beta chains from one sample in a study of blood T cells in healthy people across ages. TCRdb redid the calling of the 5' RACE reads with MiXCR, one entry per CDR3 protein. The sample comprises 700,000 or so distinct CDR3 sequences, over 40% of which are singletons, and 25% to 30% rests with the top ten. Sequencing used blood. The source is an elderly man in good health. CDR3s leave out the opening cysteine and the closing phenylalanine or tryptophan.

>TRBJ2-2|TRBV20-1
SARGDRGVGGELF
>-|TRBV6-2/TRBV6-3
ASSFLMGQEGETQY
>TRBJ2-7|TRBV30
AWGSSYEQY
>TRBJ2-3|TRBV5-1
ASGWLDSLGDTQY
>TRBJ2-5|TRBV7-2
ASSAAGAQETQY
>TRBJ1-2|TRBV5-1
ASSLGGRDYGYT
>TRBJ1-4|TRBV12-3/TRBV12-4
ASSLSKGQSYEKLF
>TRBJ2-3|TRBV14
ASSQDKAGPNTDTQY
>TRBJ2-7|TRBV20-1
SARDRGRNEQY
>TRBJ2-1|TRBV29-1
SAGRAGRNEQF
>-|TRBV6-2/TRBV6-3
ASGGPAGETQY
>TRBJ2-2|TRBV10-2
ASRLAGGGGGELF
>TRBJ2-1|TRBV7-2
ASSVQGQGYNEQF
>TRBJ1-1|TRBV29-1
SVLGQGITEAF
>TRBJ2-5|TRBV7-9
ASSLQGIWETQY
>TRBJ2-3|TRBV28
ASSSSGTGGRGTQY
>TRBJ2-3|TRBV7-9
ASSFRQGATDTQY
>TRBJ2-1|TRBV12-3/TRBV12-4
ASSFGQGARYNEQF
>TRBJ1-6|TRBV7-2
ASSPPWATPLH
>TRBJ1-6|TRBV27
ASLGQGSYNSPLH
>TRBJ2-1|TRBV10-3
AISYSGTSGVYNEQF
>TRBJ2-5|TRBV27
ASSAIWTATRRETQY